This T cell receptor beta chain was sequenced in a study of T cell repertoires in cytomegalovirus infection. Overall study: Public TCR beta signatures were indicative of both CMV infection and a matching HLA type.

The V end was cut by 7 bases, the J end by 0 bases, with 16 bases between. In germline, CDR1 is SNHLY, CDR2 FYNNEI. This CDR3 comprises 16 residues. Note on this clonotype: Its antigen is as yet unknown.

TCRdb recomputed calls from the reads with MiXCR, one row per CDR3 protein. The repertoire holds roughly 320,000 distinct CDR3 sequences, with around 10% as singletons. General study findings and limits: HLA-C-restricted, CMV-specific TCR beta clonotypes were dominant ex vivo.

The V gene is TRBV2, the J gene TRBJ2-4, with D tentatively TRBD1 or TRBD2 (5 bases each). Source material: PBMCs. This receptor was identified in a human donor in good health (CMV status not recorded). Some clones in this sample may be carry-over from other donors' samples. CDR3 DNA sequence: TGTGCCAGCACCGAACCGGGACGGTTAGCCAAAAACATTCAGTACTTC. Translation: CASTEPGRLAKNIQYF.